This T cell receptor beta chain originates from a study of beta chain features in type 1 diabetes. Study details: The examined sorted cells totaled under 120 million across samples. Whole-study results and caveats: Researchers reported that naive, central memory and Treg TCRB repertoires appeared more similar in patients than in healthy donors. Insertions were fewer and deletions more numerous at VDJ junctions in type 1 diabetes patients. Shortening that was moderate but significant affected the TCRB CDR3s of Type 1 diabetes patients in all four CD4+ subsets.

CD45RO/CCR7/CD25/CD127/CD95/CD27 staining was used to isolate CD4+ naive, central memory, regulatory and stem cell-like memory cells by sorting. Germline V lookup: CDR1 SGHNT, CDR2 YYREEE (reference sequence). The CDR3 loop spans 15 amino acids. The V end lost 4 bases, the J end lost 5 bases, and 17 bases lay between the germline ends. Only a few counts were recorded for this clone. Its antigen remains unidentified. Investigators reverse transcribed all isolated RNA, so they sequenced expressed TCRB transcripts. Libraries were prepared by immunoSEQ multiplex PCR; TCRdb keeps only in-frame clonotypes and omits some of them. Of some 150,000 clones listed, 10% to 15% are singletons.

The chain carries TRBV5-4 and TRBJ2-3; the D call may be TRBD1 or TRBD2 (6 bases each). The sample comprised central memory CD4+ T cells from blood. The clonotype was recovered from a man younger than 35 with type 1 diabetes. CDR3 in amino acids: CASSTRGGPVDTQYF. The CDR3, as DNA: TGTGCCAGCAGCACACGTGGGGGGCCTGTAGATACGCAGTATTTT.